This T cell receptor beta chain derives from a study of control samples from healthy donors and cancer patients (dated by TCRdb to 2020 to 2022). Library preparation used the immunoSEQ multiplex PCR assay. TCRdb holds this immuneACCESS table with in-frame rearrangements only. Some clones are missing; in checked studies, unresolved V genes explain under half, and the rest has no known cause. The sample table lists about 81,000 clones, 90% to 95% of them with a count of one. Around 4.9% of the sample goes to the ten largest clones. V gives up 1 base and J gives up 8 bases, and the segment between their germline ends measures 14 bases. Per the germline V gene (reference sequence), LGHDT is the CDR1 and YNNKEL is the CDR2. The cysteine opens and the phenylalanine closes a CDR3 of 15 amino acids. Solely the CDR3 DNA is kept, with 45 bases framed from the first base. As for this clone: The target of this receptor is not known. It has no much larger one-base neighbor in the sample; base qualities were not kept.

In this chain, TRBV3-1 (or the pseudogene TRBV3-2) is recombined with TRBJ1-4; the D gene is perhaps TRBD1, on 6 matching bases. The sample consisted of blood. This receptor was taken from a woman aged 18 to 35 in good health. The nucleotides read TGTGCCAGCAGCCAAGTTGTGGGGGCCGGAGAAAAACTGTTTTTT. It specifies CASSQVVGAGEKLFF.